The 10 T cell receptor beta chains below were found in one sample sequenced in a study of blood T cell repertoires in COVID-19. This table comes from immunoSEQ multiplex PCR, and its TCRdb copy is limited to in-frame clones, with some not included. In the table there are around 30,000 clones, roughly 91% of which are singletons. Sequenced input: peripheral blood. The receptors were gathered from a human donor in a cohort sampled during active COVID-19. The donor label of this sample is uncertain.

The rearrangement uses TRBV5-1 and TRBJ2-1; 11 bases are shared with TRBD2. The CDR3 consists of 16 residues. The germline CDR1 and CDR2 sequences are SGHRS and YFSETQ. The V gene end was trimmed by 4 bases and the J gene end by 5 bases; junction bases not matched to a gene: 8. The CDR3 loop is CASSVHSGGANNEQFF. CDR3 bases: TGCGCCAGCAGCGTCCATAGCGGGGGGGCAAACAATGAGCAGTTCTTC.

This rearrangement joins TRBV15 to TRBJ2-2; possibly TRBD2 for D (6 bases). CDR3 length equals 18 residues. Germline CDR1 is LNHNV and CDR2 is YYDKDF (reference sequence). Trimming pared 0 bases from V and 8 bases from J, leaving 22 bases between. CDR3 sequence reads: CATSRDSLDWRVGGELFF. The CDR3 DNA is TGTGCCACCAGCAGAGATAGTCTCGATTGGAGGGTAGGAGGGGAGCTGTTTTTT.

The J gene is TRBJ2-1, the V gene TRBV12-5; D may be TRBD1 (5 bases). Trimming took off 5 bases at V and 4 bases at J, with 6 bases between the two ends. CDR3 length equals 12 residues. Germline values: CDR1 LGHNT, CDR2 FRNRAP. In nucleotides, the CDR3 is TGTGCTAGTGGTCCAGGGTACAATGAGCAGTTCTTC. Its translation is CASGPGYNEQFF.

The chain couples TRBV7-8 to TRBJ2-1, with D maybe TRBD2 (6 bases). The CDR3 is 16 residues long. The germline V gene encodes CDR1 SGHVS and CDR2 FQNEAQ. Trimming shortened V by 5 bases and J by 0 bases, and 14 bases separated the two germline ends. The CDR3 coding sequence is TGTGCCAGCAGCATGAGTGGAGGGAGCTCCTACAATGAGCAGTTCTTC. Translation: CASSMSGGSSYNEQFF.

The V and J genes are TRBV5-6 and TRBJ1-2, with TRBD1 identical over 8 bases. V shed 3 bases and J 12 bases; nucleotides not matched to a gene: 4. The germline V gene encodes CDR1 SGHDT and CDR2 YYEEEE. The CDR3 loop spans 11 amino acids. The CDR3 protein is CASSSGQGNTF. The CDR3 DNA is TGTGCCAGCAGCTCCGGACAGGGCAACACCTTC. The entire variable domain, with the rest obtained from reference TRBV5-6 and TRBJ1-2, is as follows: DAGVTQSPTHLIKTRGQQVTLRCSPKSGHDTVSWYQQALGQGPQFIFQYYEEEERQRGNFPDRFSGHQFPNYSSELNVNALLLGDSALYLCASSSGQGNTFGSGTRLTVV.

This chain uses TRBV7-8 with TRBJ1-2; 9 nucleotides line up with TRBD1. Germline CDR1 is SGHVS and CDR2 is FQNEAQ. The CDR3 totals 16 residues. The J segment lost 7 bases and the V segment lost 1 base, leaving 10 bases of the junction unmatched. CDR3 residues: CASSLVGTGMGLGYTF. In DNA, the CDR3 is TGTGCCAGCAGCTTAGTAGGGACAGGGATGGGGCTTGGCTACACCTTC.

The gene calls are TRBV19 and TRBJ2-3, with 12 bases fitting TRBD2. CDR1 and CDR2 from the germline V gene are LNHDA and SQIVND (reference sequence). V was pared by 9 bases and J by 0 bases, with 13 bases of the junction left unmatched. This CDR3 comprises 18 residues. This CDR3 is CASSTSGGDGPSTDTQYF. CDR3 DNA sequence: TGTGCCAGCTCGACTAGCGGGGGAGATGGTCCTAGCACAGATACGCAGTATTTT. Variable domain in full (rest from reference TRBV19 and TRBJ2-3): DGGITQSPKYLFRKEGQNVTLSCEQNLNHDAMYWYRQDPGQGLRLIYYSQIVNDFQKGDIAEGYSVSREKKESFPLTVTSAQKNPTAFYLCASSTSGGDGPSTDTQYFGPGTRLTVL.

V and J are TRBV10-3 and TRBJ2-1, with 11 positions matching TRBD1. V lost 6 bases, J lost 9 bases, and 7 bases stayed unmatched. CDR1 and CDR2 (germline): ENHRY, SYGVKD. The CDR3 consists of 14 residues. The CDR3 DNA reads TGTGCCATCAGCCTGGGACAGGGGGAGCGTGAGCAGTTCTTC. Its protein product is CAISLGQGEREQFF.

This clone appeared a single time. The CDR3 bases are TGTGCCAGCAGCGCGGGCCGTAGGACAGGGGAAGCTTTCTTT. It is translated as CASSAGRRTGEAFF. The J gene is TRBJ1-1, the V gene TRBV9, with TRBD1 matching 8 bases. The CDR3 runs 14 residues. Germline CDR1 reads SGDLS; CDR2 reads YYNGEE. Trimming removed 3 bases from V and 8 bases from J; junction bases left unmatched: 9. Filled out from reference TRBV9 and TRBJ1-1, the complete variable domain reads DSGVTQTPKHLITATGQRVTLRCSPRSGDLSVYWYQQSLDQGLQFLIQYYNGEERAKGNILERFSAQQFPDLHSELNLSSLELGDSALYFCASSAGRRTGEAFFGQGTRLTVV.

This clone has only one observation. The chain links TRBV5-1 to TRBJ2-3; no definite D call. The CDR3 runs 13 residues. CDR1 and CDR2 from the germline V gene are SGHRS and YFSETQ. V was clipped by 0 bases and J by 3 bases, with 5 bases between them. Here the CDR3 DNA reads TGCGCCAGCAGCTTGGCCGGTACAGATACGCAGTATTTT. Translation: CASSLAGTDTQYF. The variable domain in full, completed from reference TRBV5-1 and TRBJ2-3, reads KAGVTQTPRYLIKTRGQQVTLSCSPISGHRSVSWYQQTPGQGLQFLFEYFSETQRNKGNFPGRFSGRQFSNSRSEMNVSTLELGDSALYLCASSLAGTDTQYFGPGTRLTVL.